The 5 T cell receptor beta chains listed next were all sequenced from one sample in a study of control samples from healthy donors and cancer patients. Here immunoSEQ multiplex PCR was the method, and the copy in TCRdb shows in-frame clones only, minus some. The repertoire holds about 160,000 clones, with about 87% as singletons. Sequences were obtained from blood. The receptor source for this set is a young man in good health.

The V gene is TRBV14, the J gene TRBJ1-5; D gene unclear. Per the germline V gene, CDR1 is SGHDN and CDR2 is FVKESK. V was trimmed by 1 base and J by 4 bases, leaving 5 bases between them. CDR3 length: 13 amino acids. DNA of the CDR3: TGTGCCAGCAGCCAAGGGACTAATCAGCCCCAGCATTTT. Amino acids: CASSQGTNQPQHF.

The genes are TRBV19 and TRBJ2-2; TRBD1 might be the D (6 bases). The CDR3 is 15 residues long. V was pared by 0 bases and J by 4 bases, with 9 bases between. From germline, CDR1 is LNHDA and CDR2 SQIVND (reference sequence). CDR3 DNA: TGTGCCAGTAGTATAGATGGCAGGGGCACCGGGGAGCTGTTTTTT. Residues: CASSIDGRGTGELFF.

This chain links TRBV5-4 with TRBJ2-1; D is uncertain. This CDR3 has 14 residues. Germline CDR1 reads SGHNT; CDR2 reads YYREEE (reference sequence). Trimming stripped 4 bases from V and 5 bases from J, with 13 bases between. CDR3 in DNA: TGTGCCAGCAGCCCAAGAGAGAAAAACAATGAGCAGTTCTTC. Translation gives CASSPREKNNEQFF.

This chain links TRBV7-7 with TRBJ2-5; D possibly matches TRBD1 or TRBD2 (5 bases each). The length of the CDR3 is 14 residues. Germline CDR1 SSHAT, CDR2 FNYEAQ (reference sequence). The V end was cut by 5 bases, the J end by 3 bases, with 13 bases between. CDR3 in DNA: TGTGCCAGCAGCCAAGGTGGGACGGAAGAGACCCAGTACTTC. It translates to CASSQGGTEETQYF.

The chain uses TRBV5-6 and TRBJ2-7; D is unresolved. In germline, CDR1 is SGHDT, CDR2 YYEEEE. The CDR3 loop spans 14 amino acids. Trimming pared 0 bases from V and 2 bases from J, leaving 9 bases between. The CDR3 loop reads CASSLGRLTYEQYF. Here the CDR3 DNA reads TGTGCCAGCAGCTTGGGGCGACTGACCTACGAGCAGTACTTC.